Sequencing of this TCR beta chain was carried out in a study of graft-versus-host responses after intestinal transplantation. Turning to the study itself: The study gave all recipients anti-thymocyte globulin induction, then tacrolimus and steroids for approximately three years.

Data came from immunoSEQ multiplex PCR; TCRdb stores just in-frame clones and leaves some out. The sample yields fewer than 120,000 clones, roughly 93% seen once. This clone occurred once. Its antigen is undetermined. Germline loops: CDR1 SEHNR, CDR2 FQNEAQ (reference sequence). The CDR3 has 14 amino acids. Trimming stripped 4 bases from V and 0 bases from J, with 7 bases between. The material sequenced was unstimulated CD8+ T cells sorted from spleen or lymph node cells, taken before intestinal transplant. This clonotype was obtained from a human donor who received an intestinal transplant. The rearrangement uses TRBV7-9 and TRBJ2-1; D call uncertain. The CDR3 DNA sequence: TGTGCCAGCAGCTGGGATAGCTCCTACAATGAGCAGTTCTTC. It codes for CASSWDSSYNEQFF.